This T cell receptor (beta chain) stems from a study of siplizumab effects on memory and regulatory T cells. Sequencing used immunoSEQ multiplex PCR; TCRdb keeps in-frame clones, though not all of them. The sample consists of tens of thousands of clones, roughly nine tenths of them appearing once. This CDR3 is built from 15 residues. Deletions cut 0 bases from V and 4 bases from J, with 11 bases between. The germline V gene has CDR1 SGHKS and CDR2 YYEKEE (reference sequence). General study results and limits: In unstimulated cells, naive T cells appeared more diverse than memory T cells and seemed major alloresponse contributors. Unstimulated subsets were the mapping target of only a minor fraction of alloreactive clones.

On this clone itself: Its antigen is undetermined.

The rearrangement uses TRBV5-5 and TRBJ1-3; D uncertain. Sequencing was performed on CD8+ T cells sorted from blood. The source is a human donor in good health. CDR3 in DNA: TGTGCCAGCAGCTTGGGCGACCCCTCGGGAAACACCATATATTTT. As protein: CASSLGDPSGNTIYF. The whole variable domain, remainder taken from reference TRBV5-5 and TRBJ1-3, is DAGVTQSPTHLIKTRGQQVTLRCSPISGHKSVSWYQQVLGQGPQFIFQYYEKEERGRGNFPDRFSARQFPNYSSELNVNALLLGDSALYLCASSLGDPSGNTIYFGEGSWLTVV.